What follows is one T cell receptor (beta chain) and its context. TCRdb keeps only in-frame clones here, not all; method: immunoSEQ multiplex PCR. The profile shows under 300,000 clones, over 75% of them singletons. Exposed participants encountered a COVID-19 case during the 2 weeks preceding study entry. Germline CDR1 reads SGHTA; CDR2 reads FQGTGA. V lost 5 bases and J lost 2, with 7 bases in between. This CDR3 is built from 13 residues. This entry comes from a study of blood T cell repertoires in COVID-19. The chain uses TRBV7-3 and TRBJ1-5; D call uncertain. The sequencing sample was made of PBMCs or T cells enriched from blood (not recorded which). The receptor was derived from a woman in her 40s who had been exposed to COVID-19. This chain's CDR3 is CASSPGGNQPQHF. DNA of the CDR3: TGTGCCAGCAGCCCCGGTGGCAATCAGCCCCAGCATTTT.